A selection of T cell receptor beta chains follows, all from one sample in a study of patients and donors after allogeneic stem cell transplantation. MiXCR, applied by TCRdb to the RT-PCR reads, yields one record per CDR3 protein. The sample contains 150,000 to 200,000 distinct CDR3 sequences, 30% of which appear only once. The material sequenced was blood, either unsorted or a sorted T cell fraction (not recorded which). These receptors were collected from a human donor who was either an allogeneic HSCT recipient or a stem cell or donor lymphocyte infusion donor (not recorded which). It is not recorded whose cells these are; they may come from a transplant donor. The CDR3 runs from the conserved cysteine through the conserved F or W. D genes are given only for firm matches. Rows may omit the clone size; those that give it use once, few, many or a size class.

>TRBJ2-1|TRBV5-1|NA|once
TGCGCCAGCAGCTTACCTGTGGCGGGCTCCTACAATGAGCAGTTCTTC
CASSLPVAGSYNEQFF
>TRBJ2-3|TRBV6-2/TRBV6-3|NA|once
TGTGCCAGCAAGCTCGGGAATACGCAGTATTTT
CASKLGNTQYF
>TRBJ2-5|TRBV5-1|TRBD1|NA
TGCGCCAGCCGACAGGGGACGGGTTGGTTCAGGGAAGAGACCCAGTACTTC
CASRQGTGWFREETQYF
>TRBJ2-3|TRBV6-5|TRBD2|NA
TGTGCCAGCGCATACGGGAGGGCCGCAGATACGCAGTATTTT
CASAYGRAADTQYF
>TRBJ2-7|TRBV15|NA|NA
TGTGCCACCAGCATCCGACTAGGGAGCTCCTACGAGCAGTACTTC
CATSIRLGSSYEQYF
>TRBJ2-5|TRBV7-6|NA|NA
TGTGCCAGCAGCCCCCGGACCCTAGAGACCCAGTACTTC
CASSPRTLETQYF
>TRBJ1-5|TRBV4-1|NA|few
TGCGCCAGCAGCCATTCGACGATAGGGAATCAGCCCCAGCATTTT
CASSHSTIGNQPQHF
>TRBJ2-7|TRBV7-9|NA|once
TGTGCCAGCAGCTTACCGAACATAGACAGTCCCTTCTCCTACGAGCAGTACTTC
CASSLPNIDSPFSYEQYF
>TRBJ1-2|TRBV9|NA|many
TGTGCCAGCAGCGTAGGGGGCCACGGGATTAACTATGGCTACACCTTC
CASSVGGHGINYGYTF
>TRBJ1-5|TRBV10-3|NA|many
TGTGCCATGGGGGCAGGGAACAATCAGCCCCAGCATTTT
CAMGAGNNQPQHF
>TRBJ1-1|TRBV5-5|NA|NA
TGTGCCAGCTTAAGACAGAACACTGAAGCTTTCTTT
CASLRQNTEAFF
>TRBJ2-1|TRBV12-3/TRBV12-4|TRBD2|few
TGTGCCAGCAGTTGGACTAGCGCGATGCAGTTCTTC
CASSWTSAMQFF
>TRBJ2-7|TRBV10-1|TRBD2|NA
TGCGCCAGCAGTGAAGGAAGCGGGATAAGCAACGAGCAGTACTTC
CASSEGSGISNEQYF
>TRBJ2-2|TRBV12-3/TRBV12-4|NA|NA
TGTGCCAGCAGTTTTTCAGGGCTCGCCGGGGAGCTGTTTTTT
CASSFSGLAGELFF
>TRBJ2-1|TRBV20-1|TRBD2|once
TGCAGTGCTAGAGATCGGGGTAGCGGGAGGCTCTCCTACAATGAGCAGTTCTTC
CSARDRGSGRLSYNEQFF
>TRBJ1-3|TRBV9|NA|NA
TGTGCCAGCAGCGTAGCATCCTACGGAAACACCATATATTTT
CASSVASYGNTIYF
>TRBJ2-7|TRBV15|TRBD2|NA
TGTGCCACCAGCAGAGGATTAGCGGGAGCTTACGAGCAGTACTTC
CATSRGLAGAYEQYF
>TRBJ1-6|TRBV7-2|NA|many
TGTGCCAGCAGCTTGGATTCACCCCTCCACTTT
CASSLDSPLHF
>TRBJ2-7|TRBV18|TRBD2|NA
TGTGCCAGCTCACCACCGAGCGGGAGATACGAGCAGTACTTC
CASSPPSGRYEQYF
>TRBJ2-4|TRBV28|TRBD2|NA
TGTGCCAGCAACCCCGGCTCCGGGAGGGCCCTAAACATTCAGTACTTC
CASNPGSGRALNIQYF
>TRBJ1-2|TRBV4-2|TRBD1|NA
TGTGCCAGCAGCCATAACAGGGGTGGGGACTATGGCTACACCTTC
CASSHNRGGDYGYTF
>TRBJ2-1|TRBV7-2|TRBD2|few
TGTGCCAGCAGCTTAGCCCCGGGACTAGCGGAAGTTTACAATGAGCAGTTCTTC
CASSLAPGLAEVYNEQFF
>TRBJ1-5|TRBV28|NA|NA
TGTGCCAGCTGGGGAATGCGCAATCAGCCCCAGCATTTT
CASWGMRNQPQHF
>TRBJ2-5|TRBV6-2/TRBV6-3|NA|NA
TGTGCCAGCAGGACAATGACAGGTTTCGAGACCCAGTACTTC
CASRTMTGFETQYF
>TRBJ2-7|TRBV29-1|TRBD1|NA
TGCAGCGTTGAATTGTGGTCGGGACAGCTTAGCTCCTACGAGCAGTACTTC
CSVELWSGQLSSYEQYF
>TRBJ1-1|TRBV6-5|NA|few
TGTGCCAGCAGTATTAGCGTGATGAACACTGAAGCTTTCTTT
CASSISVMNTEAFF
>TRBJ2-7|TRBV6-2/TRBV6-3|TRBD2|few
TGTGCCAGCAGTTCCCGGGACTACAAGACCTACGAGCAGTACTTC
CASSSRDYKTYEQYF
>TRBJ2-3|TRBV7-2|NA|few
TGTGCCAGCAGCTTAGTTGGCCCGAACACAGATACGCAGTATTTT
CASSLVGPNTDTQYF
>TRBJ2-1|TRBV10-3|NA|NA
TGTGCCATCACGGCAGGGACGTCCTACAATGAGCAGTTCTTC
CAITAGTSYNEQFF
>TRBJ2-7|TRBV20-1|TRBD1|few
TGCAGTGCTAGCCTCCGACAGGGCTACGAGCAGTACTTC
CSASLRQGYEQYF
>TRBJ2-7|TRBV2|NA|NA
TGTGCCAGCAGCGAGCCCTCGGGACCGGCCTACGAGCAGTACTTC
CASSEPSGPAYEQYF
>TRBJ2-5|TRBV18|NA|NA
TGTGCCAGCTCACTCCGACCTGGGCGAGAGACCCAGTACTTC
CASSLRPGRETQYF
>TRBJ2-1|TRBV12-3/TRBV12-4|NA|NA
TGTGCCAGCACCTCACAGGGCAATGAGCAGTTCTTC
CASTSQGNEQFF
>TRBJ2-7|TRBV4-3|NA|few
TGCGCCAGCAGCCGCTCCCCCGTCGACAGGCCTAGCTCCTACGAGCAGTACTTC
CASSRSPVDRPSSYEQYF
>TRBJ2-1|TRBV6-9|TRBD2|NA
TGTGCCAGCATCTCAACACTGGCGGGAGGGCCCTACAATGAGCAGTTCTTC
CASISTLAGGPYNEQFF
>TRBJ2-1|TRBV6-5|TRBD2|once
TGTGCCAGCAGCCACATACCGGGACTAGTCAACTCCTACAATGAGCAGTTCTTC
CASSHIPGLVNSYNEQFF
>TRBJ2-7|TRBV4-3|TRBD2|few
TGCGCCAGCAGCCAAGAGACTAGCGGATTCTACGAGCAGTACTTC
CASSQETSGFYEQYF
>TRBJ1-5|TRBV6-2/TRBV6-3|TRBD1|few
TGTGCCAGCAGTTACCACGGGACAGATAGCAATCAGCCCCAGCATTTT
CASSYHGTDSNQPQHF
>TRBJ2-7|TRBV18|TRBD1|few
TGTGCCAGCTCACTTAACACCCCCGGGACAGGGGGCTACGAGCAGTACTTC
CASSLNTPGTGGYEQYF
>TRBJ1-4|TRBV12-3/TRBV12-4|NA|NA
TGTGCCAGCAACGACAATAGGGAAAAACTGTTTTTT
CASNDNREKLFF
>TRBJ1-6|TRBV18|NA|NA
TGTGCCAGCTCACCAACCGGCCTTTCACCCCTCCACTTT
CASSPTGLSPLHF
>TRBJ2-3|TRBV20-1|NA|few
TGCAGTGCTAGTTGGCTCACAGATACGCAGTATTTT
CSASWLTDTQYF
>TRBJ2-1|TRBV6-2/TRBV6-3|TRBD2|few
TGTGCCAGCAGTTACTCGACTAGCGGGAGCATCCCCAGCTCCTACAATGAGCAGTTCTTC
CASSYSTSGSIPSSYNEQFF
>TRBJ2-1|TRBV11-2|NA|few
TGTGCCAGCAGCTTAGACAGGGCAAGGAATGAGCAGTTCTTC
CASSLDRARNEQFF
>TRBJ2-5|TRBV29-1|NA|NA
TGCAGCGTTGGGGGAGAGGAGACCCAGTACTTC
CSVGGEETQYF
>TRBJ1-1|TRBV6-1|TRBD1|NA
TGTGCCAGCAGTGAACTGAACTATCTGGGACAGGACACTGAAGCTTTCTTT
CASSELNYLGQDTEAFF
>TRBJ1-5|TRBV7-8|NA|NA
TGTGCCAGCAGCTTAGGGGTCAGAGGCAATCAGCCCCAGCATTTT
CASSLGVRGNQPQHF
>TRBJ2-3|TRBV12-3/TRBV12-4|NA|NA
TGTGCCAGCAGCTCCAAACCAGATACGCAGTATTTT
CASSSKPDTQYF
>TRBJ2-7|TRBV29-1|TRBD1|NA
TGCAGCGTTGAGGGACAGGGGGGAGAGCAGTACTTC
CSVEGQGGEQYF
>TRBJ2-7|TRBV27|TRBD2|NA
TGTGCCAGCAGTTCCGTAGGAGCGGGAATGTCCGAGCAGTACTTC
CASSSVGAGMSEQYF
>TRBJ2-7|TRBV28|NA|NA
TGTGCCAGCGGTAGCAGGCTCCCGGACTACGAGCAGTACTTC
CASGSRLPDYEQYF
>TRBJ2-7|TRBV7-6|TRBD2|few
TGTGCCAGCAGTACTAGCGCCCTCACCAAACCTTACGAGCAGTACTTC
CASSTSALTKPYEQYF
>TRBJ1-6|TRBV25-1|NA|few
TGTGCCAGCAGTGAACTCGAGGCATATTCACCCCTCCACTTT
CASSELEAYSPLHF
>TRBJ1-2|TRBV3-1|NA|NA
TGTGCCAGCAGCCAGGGAGTGAGGGGGGCCTATGGCTACACCTTC
CASSQGVRGAYGYTF
>TRBJ1-2|TRBV20-1|TRBD1|NA
TGCAGTGCTGACAAGGACAGGGGGAGAGGCTACACCTTC
CSADKDRGRGYTF
>TRBJ1-4|TRBV6-5|TRBD1|NA
TGTGCCAGCAGCTCGTCAGGGGGGGGCGCGTCTAATGAAAAACTGTTTTTT
CASSSSGGGASNEKLFF